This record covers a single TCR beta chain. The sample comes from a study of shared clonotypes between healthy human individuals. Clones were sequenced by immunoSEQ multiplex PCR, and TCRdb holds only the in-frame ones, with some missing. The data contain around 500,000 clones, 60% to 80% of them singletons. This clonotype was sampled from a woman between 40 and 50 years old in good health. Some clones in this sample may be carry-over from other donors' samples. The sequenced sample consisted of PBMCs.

CDR3 residues: CASSKTSGRGGDTQYF. In DNA form, the CDR3 reads TGTGCCAGCAGCAAGACTAGCGGGAGAGGGGGAGATACGCAGTATTTT. This chain links TRBV5-4 with TRBJ2-3; TRBD2 agrees at 12 bases. Germline V gives CDR1 SGHNT, CDR2 YYREEE (reference sequence). The CDR3 runs to 16 residues. Germline trimming cut 4 bases from V and 5 bases from J; bases unmatched to any gene: 8.